What follows are 10 T cell receptor beta chains derived from one specimen sequenced in a study of vaccination and CD4 T cells after COVID-19 (dated by TCRdb to between 2020 and 2023). Per the publication, the treatment or condition label means: approximately 9-day PBMC culture with coronavirus spike peptide pools or control peptides (ViraFEST assay). The library was built by means of PCR. Sequenced using an Illumina iSeq 100. DNA from cultured CD4+ T cells was subjected to TCR sequencing with the Oncomine TCR Beta short-read assay at the Johns Hopkins FTIC core. TCRdb redid the processing of the public reads, applying fastp at Q25 and MiXCR, and retained in-frame beta chains. All rows with the same CDR3 protein become a single entry with the most common DNA and genes. This sample comprises roughly 7,400 distinct CDR3 sequences, 60% to 80% of them detected only once. Approximately 33% of the sample goes to the ten largest clones.

The antigens of these receptors remain unknown. Sequencing was done on a sample of CD4+ T cells from blood, cultured in vitro. These receptors all stem from a human donor who had recovered from COVID-19.

The rearrangement uses TRBV2 and TRBJ2-3; D assignment may be TRBD1 or TRBD2 (5 bases each). The CDR3 length is 12 residues. Germline V gene lookup returns CDR1 SNHLY and CDR2 FYNNEI. The V end was cut by 8 bases, the J end by 7 bases, with 13 bases between. The CDR3 nucleotides are TGTGCCAGCGAGGGGTCCGGGTATACGCAGTATTTT. This sequence encodes CASEGSGYTQYF.

The J gene is TRBJ2-5, the V gene TRBV23-1; no clear D gene. TRBV23-1 is identified as an open reading frame with a role that is uncertain. This CDR3 region has 12 residues. V was shortened by 0 bases and J by 5 bases, with 4 bases between the two germline ends. This CDR3 reads CASSQSDETQYF. CDR3 coding DNA: TGCGCCAGCAGTCAATCCGACGAGACCCAGTACTTC.

The chain joins TRBV28 to TRBJ1-1, with D hard to call. The V gene's germline CDR1 is MDHEN and CDR2 SYDVKM. The V and J ends lost 7 bases and 8 bases respectively, with 17 bases between them. The CDR3 is made up of 13 amino acids. CDR3: CASTTPPGREAFF. As DNA, the CDR3 is TGTGCCAGCACCACCCCCCCCGGGAGGGAAGCTTTCTTT.

The rearrangement joins TRBV7-8 to TRBJ2-5, with 11 nucleotides matching TRBD2. CDR1 SGHVS and CDR2 FQNEAQ come from the germline V gene. Losses at the gene ends were 4 bases for V and 4 bases for J; bases not matched to a gene: 14. The CDR3 length is 18 residues. CDR3 sequence: CASSYGLLAGGPRETQYF. CDR3 coding DNA: TGTGCCAGCAGCTACGGCCTTTTAGCGGGGGGGCCTAGAGAGACCCAGTACTTC.

The V call is TRBV2, the J call TRBJ2-3; 14 bases are shared with TRBD2. This CDR3 comprises 16 residues. CDR1 SNHLY and CDR2 FYNNEI come from the germline V gene. The V and J ends lost 5 bases and 4 bases, in that order; junction bases with no gene match: 5. CDR3 sequence: CASSRGLAGDPDTQYF. CDR3 nucleotide sequence: TGTGCCAGCAGTCGGGGACTAGCGGGAGATCCAGATACGCAGTATTTT.

The chain couples TRBV27 to TRBJ2-3; 11 positions match TRBD2. This CDR3 has 18 residues. The V and J ends lost 6 bases and 2 bases, in that order; junction bases with no gene match: 13. Germline V lookup: CDR1 MNHEY, CDR2 SMNVEV (reference sequence). CDR3 residues: CASSVTSGGWTVTDTQYF. The DNA of the CDR3 is TGTGCCAGCAGCGTCACTAGCGGGGGTTGGACGGTCACAGATACGCAGTATTTT.

This chain uses TRBV15 with TRBJ2-7; D is undetermined. The length of the CDR3 is 12 residues. The ends were cut back, 1 base at V and 5 bases at J, with 6 bases in the middle. Per the germline V gene, CDR1 is LNHNV and CDR2 is YYDKDF (reference sequence). CDR3: CATSRGTDEQYF. Written as DNA, the CDR3 is TGTGCCACCAGCAGAGGCACGGACGAGCAGTACTTC.

For the CDR3, the DNA is TGCAGTGCTCCCCGACTAGCGGGGGGTGGGGATACGCAGTATTTT. Its translation is CSAPRLAGGGDTQYF. This chain uses TRBV20-1 with TRBJ2-3, with 13 nucleotides matching TRBD2. The germline gives CDR1 DFQATT, CDR2 SNEGSKA (reference sequence). V lost 5 bases and J lost 6; bases outside the gene matches: 8. This CDR3 contains 15 residues.

The chain has TRBV6-2 or TRBV6-3 and TRBJ1-5, with D unresolved. V was pared by 7 bases and J by 6 bases, with 16 bases between. Per germline, CDR1 MNHEY and CDR2 SVGEGT. The CDR3 is 14 residues long. CDR3 in amino acids: CASTGAVVGQPQHF. The CDR3 DNA sequence: TGTGCCAGCACCGGAGCAGTAGTAGGTCAGCCCCAGCATTTT.

This clonotype was counted between two and nine times. The chain employs TRBV7-8 and TRBJ1-1; 7 bases fit TRBD1. Germline V gives CDR1 SGHVS, CDR2 FQNEAQ. The CDR3 spans 14 residues. J gave up 0 bases and V 6 bases, and 4 bases lay outside the gene matches. CDR3 bases: TGTGCCAGCAGTCCCGGGACAGTGAACACTGAAGCTTTCTTT. It translates to CASSPGTVNTEAFF.